A selection of T cell receptor beta chains follows, all from one sample in a study of monozygotic twins with inflammatory bowel disease. Each CDR3 protein gets one entry in TCRdb, which reprocessed the 5' RACE reads and gives no DNA. Here the sample table reports about 450,000 distinct CDR3 sequences. Sequencing was performed on blood. These receptors all come from a human donor with ulcerative colitis or Crohn's disease, or a healthy co-twin of an affected twin (not recorded which). Both conserved end residues are part of each CDR3. The order of the fields is V gene, J gene, CDR3 protein.

V: TRBV24-1; J: TRBJ2-2; CDR3: CATSDTATGFTGELFF
V: TRBV9; J: TRBJ2-1; CDR3: CASSTSGSGYEQFF
V: TRBV7-8; J: TRBJ2-7; CDR3: CASSLFASGDFYEQYF
V: TRBV7-7; J: TRBJ2-3; CDR3: CASSKTGGGTDTQYF
V: TRBV6-1; J: TRBJ1-2; CDR3: CASSDPDSTNYGYTF
V: TRBV30; J: TRBJ1-1; CDR3: CACQVSTNTEAFF
V: TRBV5-1; J: TRBJ2-1; CDR3: CASSIGTSYNKQFF
V: TRBV28; J: TRBJ1-4; CDR3: CASGAWGGNEKLFF
V: TRBV20-1; J: TRBJ1-3; CDR3: CSARKAVAGNTIYF
V: TRBV21-1; J: TRBJ2-7; CDR3: CASSKDAGTGGTYEQYF
V: TRBV7-3; J: TRBJ2-3; CDR3: CASSLGRAIADTQYF
V: TRBV20-1; J: TRBJ2-3; CDR3: CSAINRVQFDTQYF
V: TRBV7-3; J: TRBJ1-6; CDR3: CASSTGTGNSPLHF
V: TRBV7-2; J: TRBJ1-2; CDR3: CASSLGRGGDGYTF
V: TRBV29-1; J: TRBJ1-1; CDR3: CSVAGQVNTEAFF
V: TRBV28; J: TRBJ1-5; CDR3: CASSLSAGGNQPQHF
V: TRBV11-2; J: TRBJ2-7; CDR3: CASSSASQVGRNEQYF
V: TRBV5-1; J: TRBJ2-2; CDR3: CASSSLAGVWTGELFF
V: TRBV7-2; J: TRBJ2-3; CDR3: CASNKGGQRHTDTQYF
V: TRBV5-5; J: TRBJ2-3; CDR3: CASTQTVTDTQYF
V: TRBV6-5; J: TRBJ1-1; CDR3: CASSYSRAPLGTEAFF
V: TRBV6-6; J: TRBJ1-2; CDR3: CASSPDGEDDGYTF
V: TRBV6-1; J: TRBJ2-5; CDR3: CASSSAGPFQETQYF
V: TRBV30; J: TRBJ1-2; CDR3: CAWSVDYGPASNYGYTF
V: TRBV5-5; J: TRBJ2-7; CDR3: CASSPRTESSYEQYF
V: TRBV10-3; J: TRBJ1-2; CDR3: CAISEQGQGYNYGYTF
V: TRBV20-1; J: TRBJ2-5; CDR3: CSAISGGALGETQYF
V: TRBV7-9; J: TRBJ1-1; CDR3: CASRDLNTEAFF
V: TRBV9; J: TRBJ2-1; CDR3: CASSVLRDPTWNEQFF
V: TRBV12-3/TRBV12-4; J: TRBJ1-4; CDR3: CASSLGKGRTDEKLFF
V: TRBV20-1; J: TRBJ1-5; CDR3: CSARGGAGRQPQHF